This record concerns one TCR beta chain sequence. The antigen remains unidentified. This entry comes from a study of Tregs in tolerant kidney transplant recipients. Study-wide points: Changing PCR primers prevented nucleotide comparison between some patients' samples.

Germline V gene lookup returns CDR1 MNHGY and CDR2 SAAAGT. V dropped 9 bases and J dropped 7; count of bases not matched to a gene: 11. The CDR3 is made up of 13 amino acids. Some clones are missing from TCRdb's copy, which holds only in-frame ones; the method was immunoSEQ multiplex PCR. In the table there are tens of thousands of clones, 90% to 95% of which are singletons. Mixed chimerism was transient after nonmyeloablative marrow transplants from related graft donors. Unstimulated regulatory T cells (CD4+CD25+CD127-), CD4+CD25- non-regulatory cells, CD4 and CD8 cells were FACS-sorted from thawed PBMCs.

The specimen was CD4+ T cells from blood (PBMCs), collected 12 months after the transplant. This TCR derives from a human patient who received a combined kidney and bone marrow transplant. Certain T cells may be donor cells from the graft. The V gene is TRBV6-8, the J gene TRBJ2-7; 8 nucleotides match TRBD1. CDR3 amino acids: CARPIRGRCEQYF. CDR3 DNA: TGTGCCAGACCAATCAGGGGGCGCTGTGAGCAGTACTTC.